This T cell receptor (beta chain) was observed in a study of T cells in Graves' hyperthyroidism and ophthalmopathy. At the level of the study: Before treatment of any kind, peripheral blood was taken at initial diagnosis.

Under 3 months was the duration of disease in ophthalmopathy patients, who also had a Clinical Activity Score of at least 3 and a NOSPECS grade of at least 4. The CDR3 extends over 16 amino acids. With 3 bases removed from V and 2 bases from J, the gap between germline ends came to 15 bases. Germline V CDR1 and CDR2: MDHEN, SYDVKM. This clonotype was observed many times. Its antigen remains unknown. The study, taken as a whole, reports: Blood also held most thyroid clonotypes expanded beyond 0.001.

Amplification targeted TCR beta CDR3 regions from RNA transcripts. First-round RT-PCR with HTBI primers amplified the TCR CDR3 region. MiXCR, run by TCRdb on the multiplex PCR reads, gives a single entry per CDR3 protein. The profile covers about 500,000 distinct CDR3 sequences, with about 16% appearing a single time and approximately 32% taken by the ten largest. The source material was blood. The receptor's source is a woman aged 30 to 39 with Graves' ophthalmopathy. V is TRBV28 and J is TRBJ2-3; TRBD2 is a possible D gene (7 bases). CDR3 loop: CASSFGGGAATDTQYF. CDR3 nucleotide sequence: TGTGCCAGCAGTTTCGGTGGGGGGGCCGCCACAGATACGCAGTATTTT.